The clone carrying this T cell receptor beta chain has just a few counts. Its antigen is unknown. V was pared by 2 bases and J by 3 bases, with 10 bases between. The CDR3 consists of 14 residues. Sequencing of DNA taken from cultured CD4+ T cells relied on the Oncomine TCR Beta short-read assay. The authors extracted genomic DNA from cultured CD4+ T cells. TCRdb reprocessed the PCR reads with MiXCR, giving one entry per CDR3 protein. The repertoire holds roughly 10,000 distinct CDR3 sequences, with about 38% as singletons. This sample is part of a study of vaccination and CD4 T cells after COVID-19. Treatment meaning: roughly ten-day PBMC culture with coronavirus spike peptide pools or control peptides (ViraFEST assay). Prior to the COVID-19 pandemic (2011-2018), the unexposed donor's CD4+ T cells were collected. Study-wide findings and caveats: Spike mono-reactivity was found in 304 of 307 vaccine-specific clones from convalescent patients.

The chain couples TRBV12-3 or TRBV12-4 to TRBJ2-5, with D hard to call. Sample: CD4+ T cells from blood, cultured in vitro. This TCR was sampled from a human donor in good health. This CDR3 reads CASSLTAEEETQYF. In DNA form, the CDR3 reads TGTGCCAGCAGTTTAACGGCAGAAGAAGAGACCCAGTACTTC.